This T cell receptor beta chain is drawn from a study of cytomegalovirus exposure and HLA in healthy donors. The assay was immunoSEQ multiplex PCR, and TCRdb's table has in-frame clones only and misses some. The sample shows roughly 300,000 clones, around nine tenths of them seen only once. The CDR3 is 19 residues long. Germline CDR1 reads MDHEN; CDR2 reads SYDVKM. The trim removed 2 bases at V and 2 bases at J, leaving 14 bases unmatched. The sequenced sample was PBMCs. The receptor was isolated from a woman aged 18-29 years in good health and CMV-seronegative. The chain has TRBV28 and TRBJ2-7; the match to TRBD2 covers 11 bases. DNA for the CDR3: TGTGCCAGCAGTTTAAAGTTACGACTAGCGGGACCCTTAACCTACGAGCAGTACTTC. Translation gives CASSLKLRLAGPLTYEQYF. The full variable domain, with the rest looked up from reference TRBV28 and TRBJ2-7, is DVKVTQSSRYLVKRTGEKVFLECVQDMDHENMFWYRQDPGLGLRLIYFSYDVKMKEKGDIPEGYSVSREKKERFSLILESASTNQTSMYLCASSLKLRLAGPLTYEQYFGPGTRLTVT.